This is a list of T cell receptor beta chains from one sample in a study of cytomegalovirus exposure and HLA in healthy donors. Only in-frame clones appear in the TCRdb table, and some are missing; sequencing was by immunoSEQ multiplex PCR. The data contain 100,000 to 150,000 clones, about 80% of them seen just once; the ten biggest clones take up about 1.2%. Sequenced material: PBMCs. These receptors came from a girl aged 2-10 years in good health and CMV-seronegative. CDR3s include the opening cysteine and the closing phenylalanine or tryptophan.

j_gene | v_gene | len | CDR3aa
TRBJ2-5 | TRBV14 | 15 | CASSQWGGREETQYF
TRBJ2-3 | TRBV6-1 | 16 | CASSEGRTKGTDTQYF
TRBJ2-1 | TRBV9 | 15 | CASSVELSSYNEQFF
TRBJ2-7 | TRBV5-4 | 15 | CASSLGGAAAYEQYF
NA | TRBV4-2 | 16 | CASSPTGTSGTYEQYF
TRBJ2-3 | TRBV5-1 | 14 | CASTGSRSTDTQYF
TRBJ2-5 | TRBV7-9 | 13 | CASSFAVQETQYF
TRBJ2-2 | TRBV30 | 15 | CAWSPGLANTGELFF
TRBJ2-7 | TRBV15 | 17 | CATSKGGYRTGTAEQYF
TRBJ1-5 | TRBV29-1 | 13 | CSVVVGQGQPQHF
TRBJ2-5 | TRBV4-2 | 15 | CASSQTTSAKETQYF
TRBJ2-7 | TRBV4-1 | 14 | CASSHGEGGYEQYF
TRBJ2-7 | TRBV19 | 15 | CASSTGTSGPYEQYF
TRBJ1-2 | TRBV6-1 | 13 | CATRFPGNYGYTF
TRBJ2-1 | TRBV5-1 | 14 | CASRASGGHNEQFF
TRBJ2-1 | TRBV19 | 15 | CASSISGRAVDEQFF
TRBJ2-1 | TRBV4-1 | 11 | CASSQGPWLFF
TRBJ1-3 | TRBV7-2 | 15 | CASSLAAGSGNTIYF
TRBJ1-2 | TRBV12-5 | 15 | CASGLVGQLNYGYTF
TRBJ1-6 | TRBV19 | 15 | CASSNTGWDNSPLHF
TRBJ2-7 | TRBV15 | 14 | CATSRGGGSYEQYF
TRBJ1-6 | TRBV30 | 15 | CAWTPDSAYNSPLHF
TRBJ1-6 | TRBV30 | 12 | CACQGYYSPLHF
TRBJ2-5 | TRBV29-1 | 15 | CSVEVGDRSQETQYF
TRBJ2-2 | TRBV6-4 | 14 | CASSDSTGAGELFF
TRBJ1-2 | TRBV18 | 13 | CASSLDMTGYYTF
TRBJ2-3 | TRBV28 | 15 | CASSLGAGGTDTQYF
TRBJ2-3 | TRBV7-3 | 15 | CASSLAGGRTDTQYF
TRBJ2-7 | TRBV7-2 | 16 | CASSFVRDSLSYEQYF